This is a list of T cell receptor beta chains from one sample in a study of neurological immune-mediated disorders. TCRdb reprocessed the 5' RACE reads via MiXCR and lists one record per CDR3 protein. Among 70,000 or so distinct CDR3 sequences listed, approximately 3.3% were seen once. Source material: PBMCs. The receptor source for this set is a woman aged 45-65 years with multiple sclerosis. Both conserved end residues are trimmed from each CDR3. The D gene is left open where the match is weak.

cdr3_aa: SARTGQQTQY; cdr3_length: 10; j_call: TRBJ2-5; d_call: NA; v_call: TRBV20-1
cdr3_aa: ASSRIQGPGNTIY; cdr3_length: 13; j_call: TRBJ1-3; d_call: NA; v_call: TRBV9
cdr3_aa: VSRGINEKLF; cdr3_length: 10; j_call: TRBJ1-4; d_call: NA; v_call: TRBV28
cdr3_aa: ASTPGLPYNEQF; cdr3_length: 12; j_call: TRBJ2-1; d_call: TRBD2; v_call: TRBV6-2/TRBV6-3
cdr3_aa: ASSFGGLGGQPQH; cdr3_length: 13; j_call: TRBJ1-5; d_call: NA; v_call: TRBV12-3/TRBV12-4
cdr3_aa: ASSLVPAYEQY; cdr3_length: 11; j_call: TRBJ2-7; d_call: NA; v_call: TRBV7-6
cdr3_aa: ASSSGRQGGGYT; cdr3_length: 12; j_call: TRBJ1-2; d_call: TRBD1; v_call: TRBV7-9
cdr3_aa: SAILQGKPEQY; cdr3_length: 11; j_call: TRBJ2-7; d_call: TRBD1; v_call: TRBV20-1
cdr3_aa: SASSSGNQETQY; cdr3_length: 12; j_call: TRBJ2-5; d_call: TRBD2; v_call: TRBV20-1
cdr3_aa: SARPLAQETQY; cdr3_length: 11; j_call: TRBJ2-5; d_call: NA; v_call: TRBV20-1
cdr3_aa: ASSLALAGDNEQF; cdr3_length: 13; j_call: TRBJ2-1; d_call: TRBD2; v_call: TRBV7-2
cdr3_aa: SATSGAYQETQY; cdr3_length: 12; j_call: TRBJ2-5; d_call: TRBD2; v_call: TRBV20-1
cdr3_aa: ASSLVSGAEGEQNIQY; cdr3_length: 16; j_call: TRBJ2-4; d_call: TRBD2; v_call: TRBV4-2
cdr3_aa: SASERGGLEQF; cdr3_length: 11; j_call: TRBJ2-1; d_call: TRBD2; v_call: TRBV29-1
cdr3_aa: ASSPTNSPYNEQF; cdr3_length: 13; j_call: TRBJ2-1; d_call: NA; v_call: TRBV5-1
cdr3_aa: ASSLVPVGSSYNEQF; cdr3_length: 15; j_call: TRBJ2-1; d_call: NA; v_call: TRBV7-6
cdr3_aa: ASSSRSPRDIYHQETQY; cdr3_length: 17; j_call: TRBJ2-5; d_call: NA; v_call: TRBV5-1
cdr3_aa: SARDLFSGGAPGELF; cdr3_length: 15; j_call: TRBJ2-2; d_call: TRBD2; v_call: TRBV20-1
cdr3_aa: ASSRQGQGSTDTQY; cdr3_length: 14; j_call: TRBJ2-3; d_call: TRBD1; v_call: TRBV7-2
cdr3_aa: SASVLEYEQF; cdr3_length: 10; j_call: TRBJ2-1; d_call: NA; v_call: TRBV20-1
cdr3_aa: SVPKGGTEAF; cdr3_length: 10; j_call: TRBJ1-1; d_call: NA; v_call: TRBV20-1
cdr3_aa: ASSVAQSGQDRGYT; cdr3_length: 14; j_call: TRBJ1-2; d_call: TRBD1; v_call: TRBV9
cdr3_aa: ASSQGYHGQPQH; cdr3_length: 12; j_call: TRBJ1-5; d_call: NA; v_call: TRBV4-3